This T cell receptor (beta chain) was sequenced during a study of CD8 T cells in Susac syndrome. Each multiple sclerosis control was a treatment-naive patient with relapsing-remitting disease that was either stable or active. Random-hexamer reverse transcription was applied to about 0.5 to 1 ug RNA. Each CDR3 protein gets one entry after TCRdb re-called the immunoSEQ multiplex PCR reads with MiXCR. The data show some 300,000 distinct CDR3 sequences, 85% seen once. This sequence originates from a human donor with multiple sclerosis. Sequencing was done on a sample of CD8+ T cells from PBMCs.

This chain's CDR3 is CASSLSWGNAPQHF. In DNA, the CDR3 is TGTGCCAGCAGTTTATCGTGGGGCAACGCGCCCCAGCATTTT. J is TRBJ1-5 and V is TRBV27, with D possibly being TRBD1 (5 bases). Trimming took off 0 bases at V and 9 bases at J, with 12 bases between the two ends. From germline, CDR1 is MNHEY and CDR2 SMNVEV (reference sequence). The CDR3 is 14 amino acids.